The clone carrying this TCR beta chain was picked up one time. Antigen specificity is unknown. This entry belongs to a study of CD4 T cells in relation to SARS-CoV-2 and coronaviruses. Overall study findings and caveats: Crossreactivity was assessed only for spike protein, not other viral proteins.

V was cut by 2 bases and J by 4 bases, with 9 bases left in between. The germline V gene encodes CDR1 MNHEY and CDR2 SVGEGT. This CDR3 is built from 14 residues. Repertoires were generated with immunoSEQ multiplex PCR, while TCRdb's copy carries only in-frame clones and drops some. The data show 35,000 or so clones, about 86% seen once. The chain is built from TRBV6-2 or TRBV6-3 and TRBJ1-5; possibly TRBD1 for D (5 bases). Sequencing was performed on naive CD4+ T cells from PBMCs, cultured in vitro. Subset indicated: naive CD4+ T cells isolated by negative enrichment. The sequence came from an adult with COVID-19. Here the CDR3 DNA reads TGTGCCAGCAGTTACGTGTCAGGGAATCAGCCCCAGCATTTT. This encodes CASSYVSGNQPQHF.